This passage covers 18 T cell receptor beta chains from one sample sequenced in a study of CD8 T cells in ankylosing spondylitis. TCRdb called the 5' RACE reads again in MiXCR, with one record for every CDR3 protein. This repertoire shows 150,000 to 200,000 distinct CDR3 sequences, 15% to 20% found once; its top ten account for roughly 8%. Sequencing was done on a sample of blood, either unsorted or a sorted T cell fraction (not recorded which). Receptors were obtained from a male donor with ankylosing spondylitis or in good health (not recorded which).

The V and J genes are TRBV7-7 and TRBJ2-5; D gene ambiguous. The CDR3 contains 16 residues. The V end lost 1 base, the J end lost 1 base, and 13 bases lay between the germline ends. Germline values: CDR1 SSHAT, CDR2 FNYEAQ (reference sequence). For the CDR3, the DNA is TGTGCCAGCAGCTTAGGGGAAGAAAAAGGCCAAGAGACCCAGTACTTC. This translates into CASSLGEEKGQETQYF. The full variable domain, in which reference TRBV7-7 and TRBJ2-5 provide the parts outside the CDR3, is GAGVSQSPRYKVTKRGQDVTLRCDPISSHATLYWYQQALGQGPEFLTYFNYEAQPDKSGLPSDRFSAERPEGSISTLTIQRTEQRDSAMYRCASSLGEEKGQETQYFGPGTRLLVL.

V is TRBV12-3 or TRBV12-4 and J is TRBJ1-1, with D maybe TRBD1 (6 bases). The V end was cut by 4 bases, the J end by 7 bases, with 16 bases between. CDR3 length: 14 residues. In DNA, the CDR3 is TGTGCCAGCAGTTCCGGGCGGCAGGGGATTGAAGCTTTCTTT. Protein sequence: CASSSGRQGIEAFF.

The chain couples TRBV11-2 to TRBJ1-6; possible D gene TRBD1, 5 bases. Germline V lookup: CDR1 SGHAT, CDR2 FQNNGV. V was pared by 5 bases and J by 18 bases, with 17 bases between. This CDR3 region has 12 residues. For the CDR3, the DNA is TGTGCCAGCAGCCGCTTGACAGTCCAGCCCCACTTT. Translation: CASSRLTVQPHF.

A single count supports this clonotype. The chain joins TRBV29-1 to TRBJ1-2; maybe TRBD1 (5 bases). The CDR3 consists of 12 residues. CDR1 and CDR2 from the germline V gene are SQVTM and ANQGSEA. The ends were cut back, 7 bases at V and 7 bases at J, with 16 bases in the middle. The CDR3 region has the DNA TGCAGCGCCTTCTTTACAGGACGTGGCTACACCTTC. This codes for CSAFFTGRGYTF.

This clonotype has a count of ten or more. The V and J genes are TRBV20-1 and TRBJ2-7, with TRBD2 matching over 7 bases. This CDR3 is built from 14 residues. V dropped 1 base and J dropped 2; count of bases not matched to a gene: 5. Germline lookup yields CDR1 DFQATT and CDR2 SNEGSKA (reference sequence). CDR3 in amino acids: CSARASGYPYEQYF. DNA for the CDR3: TGCAGTGCTAGAGCTAGCGGTTACCCCTACGAGCAGTACTTC.

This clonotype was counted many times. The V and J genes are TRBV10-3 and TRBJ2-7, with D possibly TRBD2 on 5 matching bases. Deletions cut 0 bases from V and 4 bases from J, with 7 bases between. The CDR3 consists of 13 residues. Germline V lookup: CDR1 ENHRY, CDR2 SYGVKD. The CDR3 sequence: CAISESGSYEQYF. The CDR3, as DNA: TGTGCCATCAGTGAGTCAGGGAGTTACGAGCAGTACTTC.

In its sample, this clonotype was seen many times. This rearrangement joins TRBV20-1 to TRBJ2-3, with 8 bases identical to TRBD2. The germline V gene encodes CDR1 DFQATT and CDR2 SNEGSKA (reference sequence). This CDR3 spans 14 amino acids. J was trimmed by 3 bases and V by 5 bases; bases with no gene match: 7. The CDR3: CSAPRRGGTDTQYF. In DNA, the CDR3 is TGCAGTGCTCCCAGACGGGGGGGAACAGATACGCAGTATTTT.

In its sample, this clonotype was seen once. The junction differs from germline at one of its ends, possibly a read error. Here the CDR3 reads CTSSSSSGNSPQFF. The CDR3 nucleotides are TGTACCAGCAGCTCTTCTAGCGGGAATTCCCCGCAGTTCTTC. The chain combines TRBV7-9 with TRBJ2-1, with 9 bases matching TRBD2. CDR3 size: 14 residues. Germline V gene data show CDR1 as SEHNR and CDR2 as FQNEAQ (reference sequence). Supplemented by reference TRBV7-9 and TRBJ2-1, the full variable domain reads DTGVSQNPRHKITKRGQNVTFRCDPISEHNRLYWYRQTLGQGPEFLTYFQNEAQLEKSRLLSDRFSAERPKGSFSTLEIQRTEQGDSAMYLCTSSSSSGNSPQFFGPGTRLTVL.

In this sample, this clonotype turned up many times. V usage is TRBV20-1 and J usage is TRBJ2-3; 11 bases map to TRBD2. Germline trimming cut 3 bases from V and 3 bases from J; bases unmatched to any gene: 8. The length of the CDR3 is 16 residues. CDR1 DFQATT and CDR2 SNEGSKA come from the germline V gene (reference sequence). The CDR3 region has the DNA TGCAGTGCTAGTAGGCCTAGCGGGAGGTTGACAGATACGCAGTATTTT. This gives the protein CSASRPSGRLTDTQYF.

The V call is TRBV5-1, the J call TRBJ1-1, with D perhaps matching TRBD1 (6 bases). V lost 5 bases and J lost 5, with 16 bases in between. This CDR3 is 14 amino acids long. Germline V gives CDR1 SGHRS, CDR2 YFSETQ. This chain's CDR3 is CASRPGQRITEAFF. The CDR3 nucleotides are TGCGCCAGCAGGCCCGGACAGCGAATTACTGAAGCTTTCTTT.

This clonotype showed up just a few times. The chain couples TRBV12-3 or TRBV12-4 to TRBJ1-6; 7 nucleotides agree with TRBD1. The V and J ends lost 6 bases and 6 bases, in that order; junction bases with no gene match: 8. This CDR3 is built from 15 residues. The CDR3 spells CASRGTATLNSPLHF. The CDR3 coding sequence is TGTGCCAGCAGGGGGACAGCGACCCTTAATTCACCCCTCCACTTT.

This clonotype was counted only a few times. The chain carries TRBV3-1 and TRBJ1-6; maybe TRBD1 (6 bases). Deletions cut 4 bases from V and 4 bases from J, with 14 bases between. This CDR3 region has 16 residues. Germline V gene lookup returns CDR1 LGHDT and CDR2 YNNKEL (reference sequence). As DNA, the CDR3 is TGTGCCAGCAGCCGGATACCGGGACAATATAATTCACCCCTCCACTTT. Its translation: CASSRIPGQYNSPLHF.

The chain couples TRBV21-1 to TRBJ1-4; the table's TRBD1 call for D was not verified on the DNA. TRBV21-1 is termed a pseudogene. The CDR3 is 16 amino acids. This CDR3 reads CASSPTRQSTNEKLFF. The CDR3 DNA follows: TGTGCCAGCAGCCCGACCCGACAGTCAACTAATGAAAAACTGTTTTTT.

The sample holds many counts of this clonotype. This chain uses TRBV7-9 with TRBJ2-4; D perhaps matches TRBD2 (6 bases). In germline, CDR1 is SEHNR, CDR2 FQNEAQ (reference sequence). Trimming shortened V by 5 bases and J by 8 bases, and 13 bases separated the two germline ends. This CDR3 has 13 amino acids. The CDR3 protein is CASSPPGGDIQYF. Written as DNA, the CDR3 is TGTGCCAGCAGCCCCCCCGGGGGTGACATTCAGTACTTC.

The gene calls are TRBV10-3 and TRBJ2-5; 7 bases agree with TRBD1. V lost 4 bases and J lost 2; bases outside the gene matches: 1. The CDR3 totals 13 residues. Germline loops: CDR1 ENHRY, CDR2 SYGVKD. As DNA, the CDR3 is TGTGCCATCAGTGTGGGACAGCAAGAGACCCAGTACTTC. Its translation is CAISVGQQETQYF.

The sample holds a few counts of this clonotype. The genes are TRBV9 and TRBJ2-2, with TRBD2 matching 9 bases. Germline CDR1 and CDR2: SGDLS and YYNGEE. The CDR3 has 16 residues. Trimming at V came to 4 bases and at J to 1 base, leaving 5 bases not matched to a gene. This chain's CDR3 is CASSWREGLNTGELFF. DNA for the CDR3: TGTGCCAGCAGCTGGCGGGAGGGCCTGAACACCGGGGAGCTGTTTTTT. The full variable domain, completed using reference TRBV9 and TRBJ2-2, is DSGVTQTPKHLITATGQRVTLRCSPRSGDLSVYWYQQSLDQGLQFLIQYYNGEERAKGNILERFSAQQFPDLHSELNLSSLELGDSALYFCASSWREGLNTGELFFGEGSRLTVL.

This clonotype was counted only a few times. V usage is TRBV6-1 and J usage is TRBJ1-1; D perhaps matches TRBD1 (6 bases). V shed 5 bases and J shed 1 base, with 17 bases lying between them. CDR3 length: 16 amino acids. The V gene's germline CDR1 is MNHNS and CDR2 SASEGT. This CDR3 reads CASSRRAGDRNTEAFF. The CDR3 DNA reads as TGTGCCAGCAGTCGACGAGCAGGGGATCGGAACACTGAAGCTTTCTTT.

The CDR3 sequence: CASQDRTGGTYEQYF. In DNA, the CDR3 is TGTGCCAGCCAAGACAGGACAGGCGGAACCTACGAGCAGTACTTC. J is TRBJ2-7 and V is TRBV2; 7 bases align to TRBD1. CDR1 SNHLY and CDR2 FYNNEI come from the germline V gene. J lost 2 bases, V lost 8 bases, and 12 bases had no gene match. CDR3 length equals 15 residues.